Reported below is one T cell receptor (beta chain). Sequencing was performed with immunoSEQ multiplex PCR; in TCRdb, only in-frame clones are kept and a portion is missing. The table records about 70,000 clones, roughly four fifths of them present only once. This specimen comes from a study of blood T cell repertoires in COVID-19. The CDR3 contains 20 residues. The germline CDR1 and CDR2 sequences are MNHEY and SVGEGT. The junction had 21 bases not matched to a gene; V was cut back by 0 bases and J by 6 bases. Material for sequencing was peripheral blood. The receptor was isolated from a woman at least 80 years old with active or convalescent COVID-19. V is TRBV6-2 or TRBV6-3 and J is TRBJ2-7; 9 nucleotides align to TRBD1. CDR3 in DNA: TGTGCCAGCAGTTACTCGAAGGGGGACAGGGACTACCTACGGATTGGCGAGCAGTACTTC. The encoded protein is CASSYSKGDRDYLRIGEQYF.